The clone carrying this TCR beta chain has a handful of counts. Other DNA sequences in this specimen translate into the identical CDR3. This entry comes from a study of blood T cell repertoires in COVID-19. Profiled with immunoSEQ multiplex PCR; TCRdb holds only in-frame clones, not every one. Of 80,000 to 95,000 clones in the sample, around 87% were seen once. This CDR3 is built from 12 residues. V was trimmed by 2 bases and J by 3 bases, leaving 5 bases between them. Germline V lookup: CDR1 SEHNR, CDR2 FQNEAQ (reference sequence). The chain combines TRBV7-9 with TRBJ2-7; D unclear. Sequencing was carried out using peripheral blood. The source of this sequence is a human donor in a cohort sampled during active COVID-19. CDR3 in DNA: TGTGCCAGCAGCTTATCAGGCTACGAGCAGTACTTC. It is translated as CASSLSGYEQYF.